This TCR beta chain was sequenced for a study of T cell responses to AZD1222 COVID-19 vaccine. Concerning this clone itself: Antigen: not known.

TCRdb's copy holds only in-frame clones and misses some; the assay was immunoSEQ multiplex PCR. This sample has about 110,000 clones, with about four fifths found just once. The V and J ends lost 6 bases and 3 bases respectively, with 11 bases between them. The length of the CDR3 is 13 residues. Germline V lookup: CDR1 MGHDK, CDR2 SYGVNS. Study findings and constraints: Following two doses of AZD1222, Spike-specific TCR breadth and depth rose. Nearly half of spike-specific TCRs reportedly target unmutated variant regions. Repertoires were collected only later (after the peak T cell response had occurred). White British ancestry dominated among donors, who included more females, and clonal diversity was possibly underestimated.

The chain combines TRBV25-1 with TRBJ1-1; possibly TRBD1 for D (6 bases). The receptor comes from an adult in good health. Sequencing was performed on peripheral blood, taken on day 0 of AZD1222 vaccination. The CDR3 DNA follows: TGTGCCAGCAGCACAGGGCCTTACACTGAAGCTTTCTTT. Translating it yields CASSTGPYTEAFF.